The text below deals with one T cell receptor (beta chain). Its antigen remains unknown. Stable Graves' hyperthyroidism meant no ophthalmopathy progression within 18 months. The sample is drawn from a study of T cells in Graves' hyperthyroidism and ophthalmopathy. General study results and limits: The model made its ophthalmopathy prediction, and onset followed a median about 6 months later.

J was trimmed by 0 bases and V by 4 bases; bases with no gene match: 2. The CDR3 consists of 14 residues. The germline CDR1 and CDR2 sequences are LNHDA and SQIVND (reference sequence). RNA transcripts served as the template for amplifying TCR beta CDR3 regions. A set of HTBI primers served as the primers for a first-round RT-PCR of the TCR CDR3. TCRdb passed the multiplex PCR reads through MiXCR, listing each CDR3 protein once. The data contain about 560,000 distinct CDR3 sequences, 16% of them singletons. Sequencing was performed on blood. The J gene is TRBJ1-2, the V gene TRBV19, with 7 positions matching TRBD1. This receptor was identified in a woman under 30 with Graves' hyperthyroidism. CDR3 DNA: TGTGCCAGTAGTAGGGACAGCACTAACTATGGCTACACCTTC. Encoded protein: CASSRDSTNYGYTF.